This T cell receptor (beta chain) originates from a study of tumor-infiltrating lymphocytes in primary liver carcinoma. From 400 to 550 ng total RNA, TCR beta cDNA was generated with a primer in the constant region. Three nested multiplex PCR rounds, a slightly modified ARM-PCR, produced the libraries for TCR beta. A C-beta reverse primer was combined with TRBV1-TRBV30 forward primers in the first two PCR rounds, and each round had 9 to 10 cycles. TCRdb reprocessed the multiplex PCR reads via MiXCR and lists one record per CDR3 protein. The repertoire consists of about 310,000 distinct CDR3 sequences, with roughly three fifths occurring once and the leading ten covering about a sixth. Trimming removed 6 bases from V and 9 bases from J; junction bases left unmatched: 7. This CDR3 is built from 12 residues. In germline, CDR1 is DFQATT, CDR2 SNEGSKA (reference sequence). Alongside blood RNA obtained from unsorted whole blood, germline DNA was also extracted.

This chain joins TRBV20-1 and TRBJ2-1, with 8 bases fitting TRBD2. This TCR derives from a young woman with primary liver carcinoma and hepatitis B virus infection. The specimen was peripheral blood. In DNA form, the CDR3 reads TGCAGTGCGAAGCGGGAGTTTAGTGAGCAGTTCTTC. Protein product: CSAKREFSEQFF.